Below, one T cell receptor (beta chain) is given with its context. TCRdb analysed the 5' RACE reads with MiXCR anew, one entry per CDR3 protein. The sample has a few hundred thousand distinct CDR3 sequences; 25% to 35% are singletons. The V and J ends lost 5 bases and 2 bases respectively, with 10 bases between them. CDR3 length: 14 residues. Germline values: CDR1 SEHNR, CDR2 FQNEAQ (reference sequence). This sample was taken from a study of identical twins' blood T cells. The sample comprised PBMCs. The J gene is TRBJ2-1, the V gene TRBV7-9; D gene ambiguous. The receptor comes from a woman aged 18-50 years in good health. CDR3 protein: CASSKGWPYNEQFF. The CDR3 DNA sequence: TGTGCCAGCAGCAAAGGCTGGCCCTACAATGAGCAGTTCTTC.